This TCR beta chain was recovered during a study of cytomegalovirus exposure and HLA in healthy donors. Study results and limitations: Altogether, 150 to 200 TCR beta chains were recorded as cytomegalovirus-associated. For most TCR sequences rarity was the rule, although some public TCRs occurred in many donors. Diagnosis of cytomegalovirus status made by the classifier reportedly showed high specificity and sensitivity.

Generated by immunoSEQ multiplex PCR, the TCRdb table keeps only in-frame clones and is missing some. This sample has fewer than 200,000 clones; roughly 95% occur once, and the top ten carry under 0.9%. Of note for this clone: Its antigen remains unknown.

The donors formed part of the roughly 110-subject validation cohort, distinct from the approximately 670-subject first cohort. The CDR3 contains 14 residues. V lost 3 bases to trimming and J lost 0 bases, with 5 bases between them. Germline-derived CDR1 and CDR2 are SGHTA and FQGNSA. This chain connects TRBV7-2 to TRBJ1-4; D is undetermined. This sequence originates from a woman aged 18-35 years in good health and CMV-seronegative. The sequenced material came from PBMCs. Here the CDR3 reads CASSFQATNEKLFF. For the CDR3, the DNA is TGTGCCAGCAGCTTCCAGGCAACTAATGAAAAACTGTTTTTT.